This T cell receptor (beta chain) is from a study of PD-1 blockade in classical Hodgkin lymphoma. Broader study findings: Lower baseline TCR diversity was reported for newly diagnosed patients than for healthy donors.

The CDR3 contains 12 residues. Germline V gene data show CDR1 as SEHNR and CDR2 as FQNEAQ (reference sequence). V was clipped by 4 bases and J by 5 bases, with 8 bases between them. To note about this clone: Its matching antigen is unknown.

Assay: immunoSEQ multiplex PCR; the TCRdb copy retains only in-frame clones and omits some. Among about 20,000 clones, 72% were seen once, and the ten largest hold around 1.2%. Time point noted: cycle 4 day 1 (C4D1), after six to seven weeks of nivolumab. Each and every patient relapsed after autologous stem cell transplantation, and patients got differing brentuximab vedotin exposure. By magnetic negative selection, CD4+ T cells were purified from thawed PBMCs. The V gene is TRBV7-9, the J gene TRBJ2-5; D may be TRBD2 (5 bases). Sample: CD4+ T cells from blood, taken before the fourth cycle of nivolumab. The receptor was derived from a human donor with classical Hodgkin lymphoma. The chain's CDR3 is CASSWESETQYF. The DNA of the CDR3 is TGTGCCAGCAGCTGGGAGAGCGAGACCCAGTACTTC.